The rows below give T cell receptor beta chains drawn from one sample of a study of blood T cell repertoires in COVID-19. Produced via immunoSEQ multiplex PCR; TCRdb's table is partial and in-frame only. The data contain about 84,000 clones, over 80% of them singletons. The sequenced sample was peripheral blood. Source of these receptors: an elderly woman with acute or convalescent COVID-19. The CDR3 runs from the conserved cysteine through the conserved F or W. A D gene is named only where the DNA matches it firmly. Only some rows state a clone size, as once, few, many or a class for expanded clones.

J	size	D	V	DNA	CDR3
TRBJ2-5	-	-	TRBV6-6	TGTGCCAGCAGAGGACTGGGCAGTGAGACCCAGTACTTC	CASRGLGSETQYF
TRBJ2-1	-	TRBD1	TRBV5-4	TGTGCCAGCAGCTGGGACAGGGGGAACTACAATGAGCAGTTCTTC	CASSWDRGNYNEQFF
TRBJ2-4	-	TRBD2	TRBV28	TGTGCCAGCGTTCGACCTAGCGGGATCGTTCTAGCCAAAAACATTCAGTACTTC	CASVRPSGIVLAKNIQYF
TRBJ2-1	once	TRBD2	TRBV13	TGTGCCAGCAGCTTAGCTGGGGGACTAGCGGGAGGCACCTACAATGAGCAGTTCTTC	CASSLAGGLAGGTYNEQFF
TRBJ1-2	-	-	TRBV6-2/TRBV6-3	TGTGCCAGCAGTTACTTGCGAGGCTACACCTTC	CASSYLRGYTF
TRBJ1-2	-	TRBD1	TRBV7-2	TGTGCCAGCAGCCCAGGGGGCTCGAATGGCTACACCTTC	CASSPGGSNGYTF
TRBJ2-1	-	-	TRBV4-2	TGTGCCAGCAGCCAAGAAGGGACTGGCAAGGAAAATGAGCAGTTCTTC	CASSQEGTGKENEQFF
TRBJ2-5	-	TRBD2	TRBV7-2	TGTGCCAGCAGCTCGGGAGGGCCACGAGAGACCCAGTACTTC	CASSSGGPRETQYF
TRBJ1-6	-	TRBD1	TRBV3-1/TRBV3-2	TGTGCCAGCAGCCAAACTGACAGGGACACTTCACCCCTCCACTTT	CASSQTDRDTSPLHF
TRBJ2-5	-	TRBD2	TRBV6-5	TGTGCCAGCTCAGCGGGAGAATCCCAAGAGACCCAGTACTTC	CASSAGESQETQYF
TRBJ2-1	-	-	TRBV29-1	TGCAGCGTTACCGGGAGCTCCTACAATGAGCAGTTCTTC	CSVTGSSYNEQFF
TRBJ2-7	-	TRBD2	TRBV20-1	TGCAGTGCTAGTGAGGGACTACATACCTACGAGCAGTACTTC	CSASEGLHTYEQYF
TRBJ2-7	-	-	TRBV7-2	TGTGCCAGCAGCTTAGTGGCTTCCGTTGGCTCCTACGAGCAGTACTTC	CASSLVASVGSYEQYF
TRBJ2-1	-	-	TRBV2	TGTGCCAGCGTAGCATTCGGGGGCAATGAGCAGTTCTTC	CASVAFGGNEQFF
TRBJ2-3	-	-	TRBV3-1/TRBV3-2	TGTGCCAGCAGCCCCCGGACAGTCACAGATACGCAGTATTTT	CASSPRTVTDTQYF
TRBJ2-7	-	-	TRBV2	TGTGCCAGCAGTACGAGGAGCTCCTACGAGCAGTACTTC	CASSTRSSYEQYF
TRBJ2-1	-	TRBD2	TRBV9	TGTGCCAGCACCCCAGCGGGGAACTACAATGAGCAGTTCTTC	CASTPAGNYNEQFF
TRBJ2-2	-	TRBD2	TRBV18	TGTGCCAGCTCATCCGAACAGACTAGCGGGAGGGGAACCGGGGAGCTGTTTTTT	CASSSEQTSGRGTGELFF
TRBJ1-1	-	TRBD1	TRBV19	TGTGCCAGTAGTCTGACAGGGGGCAAGACTGAAGCTTTCTTT	CASSLTGGKTEAFF
TRBJ1-2	-	-	TRBV6-2/TRBV6-3	TGTGCCAGCAGTTACTCGCCGGGAGGAGGATTTGGCTACACCTTC	CASSYSPGGGFGYTF
TRBJ2-2	-	-	TRBV12-2	TGTGCAAGTCGCTTCGGGCTAGCGGGAGGTTCCAACACCGGGGAGCTGTTTTTT	CASRFGLAGGSNTGELFF
TRBJ1-5	-	TRBD1	TRBV2	TGTGCCACCAATCGACAGGGGGCTCTGGAGCCCCAGCATTTT	CATNRQGALEPQHF
TRBJ1-1	-	-	TRBV3-1/TRBV3-2	TGTGCCAGCAGCCAAGCAGGAATGAACACTGAAGCTTTCTTT	CASSQAGMNTEAFF
TRBJ2-1	-	TRBD1	TRBV2	TGTGCCAGCAGTTTTACCGGGACAGGGGGGAATGAGCAGTTCTTC	CASSFTGTGGNEQFF
TRBJ2-1	once	-	TRBV7-8	TGTGCCAGCAGCTTAGATGTAGCGTTCCCATACAATGAGCAGTTCTTC	CASSLDVAFPYNEQFF
TRBJ2-1	-	TRBD2	TRBV7-3	TGTGCCAGCAGCTTCGGACTAGCGGGAAATGAGCAGTTCTTC	CASSFGLAGNEQFF
TRBJ2-5	-	TRBD1	TRBV18	TGTGCCAGCTCACCAGGGGACAGCTCCAGAGAGACCCAGTACTTC	CASSPGDSSRETQYF
TRBJ2-7	once	TRBD2	TRBV19	TGTGCCAGTAGTATAGGCCCGGGGGGCTACGAGCAGTACTTC	CASSIGPGGYEQYF
TRBJ2-5	-	-	TRBV29-1	TGCAGCGTTGTCAGGTTAGAGACCCAGTACTTC	CSVVRLETQYF
TRBJ2-1	-	TRBD1	TRBV2	TGTGCCAGCACAAGGGACAGGGTCCCCTACAATGAGCAGTTCTTC	CASTRDRVPYNEQFF
TRBJ1-1	-	-	TRBV12-3/TRBV12-4	TGTGCCAGCAGTATTAGACACCTTGAAGCTTTCTTT	CASSIRHLEAFF
TRBJ2-1	-	TRBD2	TRBV19	TGTGCCAGTAGAGCGGGGGGGACCTACAATGAGCAGTTCTTC	CASRAGGTYNEQFF
TRBJ1-3	-	-	TRBV28	TGTGCCAGCACCGGGAACTCTGGAAACACCATATATTTT	CASTGNSGNTIYF
TRBJ2-2	-	TRBD1	TRBV5-1	TGCGCCAGCAGCCTCCGACAGGGGGCCGGGGAGCTGTTTTTT	CASSLRQGAGELFF
TRBJ2-7	-	TRBD1	TRBV15	TGTGCCACCAGCAGAGAAGGACAGGGTAACGAGCAGTACTTC	CATSREGQGNEQYF
TRBJ2-7	-	-	TRBV14	TGTGCCAGCAGCCAAGATAGCTACGAGCAGTACTTC	CASSQDSYEQYF
TRBJ2-1	-	-	TRBV19	TGTGCCAGTAGTATGTATTACGGGAGTGACAATGAGCAGTTCTTC	CASSMYYGSDNEQFF
TRBJ1-5	-	-	TRBV19	TGTGCCAGTAGTCCGTTGGGGGGATACAATCAGCCCCAGCATTTT	CASSPLGGYNQPQHF
TRBJ1-5	-	-	TRBV4-1	TGCGCCAGCAGCCAAGATTTCGCGGGGATACCTCTGCCCCAGCATTTT	CASSQDFAGIPLPQHF
TRBJ1-2	-	TRBD1	TRBV5-5	TGTGCCAGCAGCTTGGCCGCCCCAGGGGGCGACTATGGCTACACCTTC	CASSLAAPGGDYGYTF
TRBJ2-1	-	TRBD2	TRBV11-3	TGTGCCAGCAGCCCAGGACTAGCCTCCTACAATGAGCAGTTCTTC	CASSPGLASYNEQFF
TRBJ2-7	few	-	TRBV28	TGTGCCAGCAGCCTGTCATCGCGCTGGTACGAGCAGTACTTC	CASSLSSRWYEQYF
TRBJ2-2	-	-	TRBV29-1	TGCAGCGTTGGTTCGGGCAGGGGACGCGGGGAGCTGTTTTTT	CSVGSGRGRGELFF
TRBJ2-7	-	-	TRBV6-2/TRBV6-3	TGTGCCAGCAGTTACTCGGGCGAAGGATTCTACGAGCAGTACTTC	CASSYSGEGFYEQYF
TRBJ2-4	-	TRBD2	TRBV19	TGTGCCAGTACCGGACTAGCGGTAGCCAAAAACATTCAGTACTTC	CASTGLAVAKNIQYF
TRBJ2-1	once	-	TRBV28	TGTGCCAGCAGTTTACAGGAGGCACCCTACAATGAGCAGTTCTTC	CASSLQEAPYNEQFF
TRBJ2-2	once	-	TRBV10-1	TGCGCCAGCAGTGAGTCAAGTAGTCGTACCGGGGAGCTGTTTTTT	CASSESSSRTGELFF
TRBJ2-1	-	TRBD1	TRBV7-9	TGTGCCAGCAGCTTCTCTCAGGGGGCAAGATACAATGAGCAGTTCTTC	CASSFSQGARYNEQFF
TRBJ2-6	-	-	TRBV4-1	TGCGCCAGCAGCTTACAGGTTTCTGGGGCCAACGTCCTGACTTTC	CASSLQVSGANVLTF
TRBJ2-7	once	-	TRBV10-2	TGCGCCATCAGAGCAGGGTCCTCCTACGAGCAGTACTTC	CAIRAGSSYEQYF
TRBJ2-4	-	-	TRBV28	TGTGCCAGCAGTGTCCGGGGAGCCAAAAACATTCAGTACTTC	CASSVRGAKNIQYF
TRBJ2-5	-	-	TRBV9	TGTGCCAGCAGCGAGGGCCCCCCCGCAGGGTTGAAGACCCAGTACTTC	CASSEGPPAGLKTQYF
TRBJ2-7	-	TRBD2	TRBV11-2	TGTGCCAGCAGCCCGGTGGGGGGAGGGCAAATATTGGGGGAGCAGTACTTC	CASSPVGGGQILGEQYF